This T cell receptor beta chain was documented in a study of CD8 T cells in ankylosing spondylitis. TCRdb passed the 5' RACE reads through MiXCR, listing each CDR3 protein once. The table lists under 130,000 distinct CDR3 sequences, 24% of them singletons, with more than 9% in the top ten. Trimming left V 7 bases short and J 3 bases short, with 13 bases between. Germline assignment: CDR1 GTSNPN and CDR2 SVGIG (reference sequence). This CDR3 contains 13 residues. Points from the study as a whole: As for the disease-linked clones, they showed a CD8+ phenotype and occurred at relatively low frequencies in peripheral blood. The clones that were linked to disease were reported to be significantly enriched in matched synovial fluid samples from ankylosing spondylitis patients.

Comments on this clonotype: Its cognate antigen is unknown.

Sequencing was done on a sample of synovial fluid, either unsorted or a sorted T cell fraction (not recorded which). V is TRBV30 and J is TRBJ2-1; D gene ambiguous. The receptor was isolated from a male donor with ankylosing spondylitis. CDR3 sequence (DNA): TGTGCCTCAGTGCAGGCTTTCTACAATGAGCAGTTCTTC. Its translation is CASVQAFYNEQFF.